A selection of T cell receptor beta chains follows, all from one sample in a study of T cells in Graves' hyperthyroidism and ophthalmopathy. Each CDR3 protein is one row after TCRdb ran MiXCR on the multiplex PCR reads. Among nearly 750,000 distinct CDR3 sequences listed, 30% to 40% were seen once. Sequences were obtained from blood. The receptors derive from a woman in her 40s with Graves' hyperthyroidism. The CDR3 runs from the conserved cysteine through the conserved F or W.

j_gene	v_gene	CDR3aa
TRBJ2-7	TRBV14	CASSRQGGFTYEQYF
TRBJ1-1	TRBV5-8	CASSSASGVRTEAFF
TRBJ1-5	TRBV20-1	CSAIQGGQPQHF
TRBJ1-1	TRBV6-5	CASSYPGTTGTEAFF
TRBJ2-2	TRBV6-6	CASSISGSKDTGELFF
TRBJ2-5	TRBV11-2	CASSSRDSLRAQYF
TRBJ1-4	TRBV5-1	CASSLSPRDSNEKLFF
TRBJ2-7	TRBV5-1	CASRATSGRQSSYEQYF
TRBJ1-1	TRBV19	CASSTSKVEAFF
TRBJ1-1	TRBV20-1	CSALGPVNTEAFF
TRBJ1-5	TRBV4-2	CASSQDSYNQPQHF
TRBJ1-5	TRBV6-2/TRBV6-3	CASSSSGLEPQHF
TRBJ1-5	TRBV5-6	CASSLWTDYLSNQPQHF
TRBJ2-5	TRBV7-9	CASSLRETSTTRYQETQCF
TRBJ2-7	TRBV7-8	CASSSRDSYSYEQYF
TRBJ1-3	TRBV30	CAWSSGGQGRNTIYF